The sequence of this T cell receptor (beta chain) was determined in a study of radiotherapy plus CTLA-4 blockade in lung cancer. Background on the study: An objective response was seen in 18% of patients, and disease control in more than 25%. Study-wide findings and caveats: Blood TCR clones of tumor origin expanded after radiotherapy plus ipilimumab. Reported findings show early blood T cell clone dynamics, with interferon-beta, best predicted response.

Only in-frame clones appear in the TCRdb table, and some are missing; sequencing was by immunoSEQ multiplex PCR. Of about 38,000 clones in the sample, over 70% were seen once. Germline CDR1 reads LGHNA; CDR2 reads YNFKEQ. J lost 3 bases, V lost 3 bases, and 19 bases had no gene match. The CDR3 has 20 residues. The sample holds one count of this clone. Antigen specificity is unknown. Each patient with chemo-refractory metastatic non-small-cell lung cancer was treated with focal radiation plus CTLA-4 blockade using ipilimumab. The TCR originated in a human donor with non-small cell lung cancer who had stable disease on radiotherapy plus ipilimumab. V usage is TRBV4-2 and J usage is TRBJ2-5; 10 bases map to TRBD2. This sample comprised peripheral blood, obtained from a patient treated with radiotherapy plus ipilimumab. The CDR3 bases are TGTGCCAGCAGCCAGAAGGGGAAAGCGGGGGGGTGGACTTCTAAAGAGACCCAGTACTTC. Encoded protein: CASSQKGKAGGWTSKETQYF.